The 20 T cell receptor beta chains presented below share a single source sample, sequenced in a study of blood T cells in healthy people across ages. Primers used in a second PCR of roughly 7 to 12 cycles were a sample-barcoded 5' primer and a J-beta primer mix. MiXCR was run by TCRdb on the 5' RACE reads, yielding one entry per CDR3 protein. The sample comprises 1 million or so distinct CDR3 sequences, 20% to 25% of which are singletons, and approximately 0.71% rests with the top ten. These sequences were also reported in another study, on T cells of mothers and their children.

The source material was blood. The source of these receptors is a girl aged 2-10 years in good health.

This clonotype was picked up a small number of times. The rearrangement uses TRBV6-2 or TRBV6-3 and TRBJ1-2; 7 nucleotides line up with TRBD1. With V trimmed by 5 bases and J by 7 bases, 7 bases remained unmatched. The CDR3 is made up of 13 amino acids. Germline CDR1 and CDR2: MNHEY and SVGEGT. The DNA of the CDR3 is TGTGCCAGCAGTGAGAGGGGGCAGAGTGGCTACACCTTC. Protein product: CASSERGQSGYTF.

The rearrangement links TRBV7-2 to TRBJ2-6; a weak D match, TRBD1 (6 bases). The CDR3 is made up of 16 amino acids. Trimming left V 3 bases short and J 1 base short, with 10 bases between. Germline CDR1 is SGHTA and CDR2 is FQGNSA. This CDR3 reads CASSLITGSGANVLTF. The CDR3 DNA reads TGTGCCAGCAGCTTGATCACAGGGTCTGGGGCCAACGTCCTGACTTTC.

This clonotype was counted only a few times. The rearrangement links TRBV27 to TRBJ2-5; 8 bases are shared with TRBD1. This CDR3 contains 14 residues. V shed 9 bases, J shed 4 bases, and the junction held 10 bases outside the gene matches. Germline V gives CDR1 MNHEY, CDR2 SMNVEV (reference sequence). The CDR3 DNA follows: TGTGCCAGTTCCTCAGGGGGCGTGGGAGAGACCCAGTACTTC. Translation: CASSSGGVGETQYF.

This clonotype was picked up a small number of times. The J gene is TRBJ2-5, the V gene TRBV2, with D uncertain. V was trimmed by 1 base and J by 6 bases, leaving 9 bases between them. CDR1 and CDR2 from the germline V gene are SNHLY and FYNNEI. This CDR3 comprises 13 residues. CDR3 loop: CASSEVVGKTQYF. The CDR3 DNA follows: TGTGCCAGCAGTGAAGTGGTGGGGAAGACCCAGTACTTC.

On this clonotype: A junction end diverges from the germline sequence, so it may reflect a read error. The rearrangement joins TRBV5-1 to TRBJ2-1, with 8 bases that match TRBD1. Germline assignment: CDR1 SGHRS and CDR2 YFSETQ. The CDR3 runs 17 residues. CDR3 coding DNA: TGCGTCAGCAGCTTGGCGACAGGGGCGATTAGATTCAATGAGCAGTTCTTC. This encodes CVSSLATGAIRFNEQFF.

At least ten counts were recorded for this clonotype. The chain carries TRBV6-2 or TRBV6-3 and TRBJ1-5; no definite D call. Germline V gives CDR1 MNHEY, CDR2 SVGEGT. Deletions cut 8 bases from V and 6 bases from J, with 2 bases between. The CDR3 has 9 amino acids. This chain's CDR3 is CASGQPQHF. The CDR3 DNA reads as TGTGCCAGCGGTCAGCCCCAGCATTTT.

Only a few counts were recorded for this clonotype. This rearrangement joins TRBV7-9 to TRBJ1-1; 11 nucleotides match TRBD1. With V trimmed by 5 bases and J by 3 bases, 11 bases remained unmatched. Per germline, CDR1 SEHNR and CDR2 FQNEAQ (reference sequence). The CDR3 loop spans 17 amino acids. CDR3 coding DNA: TGTGCCAGCAGCGCCGACGGGACAGGGGGTGTGGACACTGAAGCTTTCTTT. Protein: CASSADGTGGVDTEAFF.

The rearrangement joins TRBV29-1 to TRBJ1-2, with a possible D match to TRBD1 (5 bases). Looked up from germline, CDR1 is SQVTM and CDR2 is ANQGSEA. CDR3 length equals 14 residues. The V end was cut by 3 bases, the J end by 4 bases, with 15 bases between. CDR3 nucleotides: TGCAGCGTTGAGGCCGCGGACAACGGCTATGGCTACACCTTC. Amino acids: CSVEAADNGYGYTF.

This chain uses TRBV19 with TRBJ1-2; no reliable D call. Trimming took off 4 bases at V and 4 bases at J, with 16 bases between the two ends. This CDR3 is built from 15 residues. Germline values: CDR1 LNHDA, CDR2 SQIVND (reference sequence). In DNA form, the CDR3 reads TGTGCCAGTAGTACGACACCTGACTCATTCTATGGCTACACCTTC. Its translation is CASSTTPDSFYGYTF.

The chain is built from TRBV27 and TRBJ2-7; maybe TRBD1 (5 bases). The CDR3 is made up of 14 amino acids. V dropped 3 bases and J dropped 2 bases, with 11 bases sitting between them. From germline, CDR1 is MNHEY and CDR2 SMNVEV (reference sequence). CDR3 sequence reads: CASSFAAGPYEQYF. The CDR3 DNA reads as TGTGCCAGCAGTTTCGCGGCAGGGCCCTACGAGCAGTACTTC.

V usage is TRBV20-1 and J usage is TRBJ2-7; 7 nucleotides match TRBD2. CDR3 length equals 14 residues. CDR1 and CDR2 (germline): DFQATT, SNEGSKA (reference sequence). The CDR3 region has the DNA TGCAGCGTCAGGAGCCTAGCGGCCGCCTACGAGCAGTACTTC. Residues: CSVRSLAAAYEQYF.

This clonotype has just a few counts. The CDR3 here is CASSVHRGQTTDTQYF. The CDR3 DNA sequence: TGTGCCAGCAGCGTTCACAGGGGCCAAACCACAGATACGCAGTATTTT. This sequence joins TRBV9 and TRBJ2-3; TRBD1 matches 7 bases. The germline V gene encodes CDR1 SGDLS and CDR2 YYNGEE. With V trimmed by 2 bases and J by 2 bases, 8 bases remained unmatched. This CDR3 spans 16 amino acids.

Only a few counts were recorded for this clonotype. The rearrangement links TRBV7-2 to TRBJ2-5; TRBD2 is a possible D gene (6 bases). The CDR3 extends over 13 amino acids. CDR1 and CDR2 (germline): SGHTA, FQGNSA. The V end was cut by 5 bases, the J end by 3 bases, with 10 bases between. DNA of the CDR3: TGTGCCAGCAGCAGACCGGGAGAAGAGACCCAGTACTTC. It translates to CASSRPGEETQYF.

This sequence joins TRBV19 and TRBJ2-4, with a tentative D call TRBD2 (6 bases). V lost 8 bases and J 10 bases, leaving 12 bases between the germline ends. Germline V gives CDR1 LNHDA, CDR2 SQIVND (reference sequence). The CDR3 is made up of 11 amino acids. The CDR3 nucleotides read TGTGCCAGTCCTCTACGGGGGATTCAGTACTTC. Amino acid sequence: CASPLRGIQYF.

The DNA for the CDR3 is TGCAGTGCTCTGAAAACTAGCGGGAGGACACAAGAGACCCAGTACTTC. Residues: CSALKTSGRTQETQYF. This chain connects TRBV20-1 to TRBJ2-5, with TRBD2 matching over 12 bases. The CDR3 spans 16 residues. The germline gives CDR1 DFQATT, CDR2 SNEGSKA (reference sequence). Trimming took 5 bases from V and 2 from J; bases not matched to a gene: 9.

This clonotype occurred a few times. The chain couples TRBV6-2 or TRBV6-3 to TRBJ1-1, with D maybe TRBD1 (6 bases). The V end lost 8 bases, the J end lost 6 bases, and 13 bases lay between the germline ends. Germline V gene sequence: CDR1 MNHEY, CDR2 SVGEGT. This CDR3 contains 12 residues. The CDR3 sequence is CASDRGAPEAFF. The CDR3 DNA reads TGTGCCAGCGATCGGGGGGCTCCTGAAGCTTTCTTT.

This clonotype was seen more than once but under ten times. The chain uses TRBV20-1 and TRBJ1-1; D gene unclear. Trimming shortened V by 5 bases and J by 2 bases, and 12 bases separated the two germline ends. Germline V lookup: CDR1 DFQATT, CDR2 SNEGSKA (reference sequence). The length of the CDR3 is 13 residues. The CDR3 loop is CSADAGVNTEAFF. The CDR3 DNA is TGCAGTGCTGATGCAGGTGTTAACACTGAAGCTTTCTTT.

This clonotype turned up a few times. The V and J genes are TRBV6-2 or TRBV6-3 and TRBJ1-1; no reliable D call. The germline V and J ends were trimmed by 6 bases and 4 bases, with 12 bases remaining between them. Germline CDR1 reads MNHEY; CDR2 reads SVGEGT. This CDR3 comprises 13 residues. The CDR3 loop is CASSTEAVTEAFF. The CDR3 DNA reads as TGTGCCAGCAGCACGGAGGCGGTCACTGAAGCTTTCTTT.

The chain carries TRBV4-1 and TRBJ2-5; D is undetermined. With the DNA end fitting TRBJ2-7 better, the J assignment may be wrong. Germline-derived CDR1 and CDR2 are MGHRA and YSYEKL. The CDR3 is 15 residues long. In DNA form, the CDR3 reads TGCGCCAGCAGCCTTAAGATCCCCGGGTCCTACGAGCAGTACTTC. This codes for CASSLKIPGSYEQYF.

Concerning this clonotype itself: One junction end does not reproduce the germline sequence, and a read error may be involved. The chain joins TRBV6-2 or TRBV6-3 to TRBJ2-1; D might be TRBD2 (5 bases). With the DNA end fitting TRBJ2-5 better, the J assignment may be wrong. The CDR3 loop spans 15 amino acids. The V gene's germline CDR1 is MNHEY and CDR2 SVGEGT. CDR3 nucleotide sequence: TGTGCCGGCAGTGCCCTAGTAGGAGGTCTTGGGACCCAGTACTTC. Translating it yields CAGSALVGGLGTQYF.